This record concerns one T cell receptor beta chain sequence. The entry originates in a study of blood T cell repertoires in COVID-19. Turning to the study itself: The origin of the acute and convalescent COVID-19 samples was the United States, Italy and Spain. Sources were T cells, B-cell-depleted T cells, or PBMCs; the material itself was cDNA or gDNA.

In the study's own analysis: Amplification of reference gene primers was used by the study to estimate nucleated cell counts. This table comes from immunoSEQ multiplex PCR, and its TCRdb copy is limited to in-frame clones, with some not included. That table is the source of V, J and clone size, and D and trimming were worked out from the DNA. The sample records approximately 100,000 clones, around 90% being singletons. The CDR3 spans 14 residues. V was clipped by 5 bases and J by 5 bases; unmatched bases: 6. CDR1 and CDR2 (germline): LGHDT, YNNKEL (reference sequence). The receptor was derived from a man between 65 and 80 years old with acute or convalescent COVID-19. Sequencing was done on a sample of peripheral blood. The chain carries TRBV3-1 (or the pseudogene TRBV3-2) and TRBJ2-5; 9 bases match TRBD1. This CDR3 is CASSAQGAGETQYF. DNA for the CDR3: TGTGCCAGCAGCGCACAGGGGGCGGGGGAGACCCAGTACTTC.